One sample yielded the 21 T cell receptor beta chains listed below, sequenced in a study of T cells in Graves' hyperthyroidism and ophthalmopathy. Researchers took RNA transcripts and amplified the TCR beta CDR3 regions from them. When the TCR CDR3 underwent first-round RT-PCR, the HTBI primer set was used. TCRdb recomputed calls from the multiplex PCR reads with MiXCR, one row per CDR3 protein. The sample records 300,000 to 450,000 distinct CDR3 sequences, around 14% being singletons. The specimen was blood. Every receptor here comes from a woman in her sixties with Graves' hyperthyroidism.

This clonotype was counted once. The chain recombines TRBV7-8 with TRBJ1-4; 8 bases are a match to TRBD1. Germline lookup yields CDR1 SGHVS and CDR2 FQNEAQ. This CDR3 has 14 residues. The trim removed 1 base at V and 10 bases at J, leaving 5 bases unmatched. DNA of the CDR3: TGTGCCAGCAGCTTAGAGGACAGGGCTGGAAAACTGTTTTTT. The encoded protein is CASSLEDRAGKLFF.

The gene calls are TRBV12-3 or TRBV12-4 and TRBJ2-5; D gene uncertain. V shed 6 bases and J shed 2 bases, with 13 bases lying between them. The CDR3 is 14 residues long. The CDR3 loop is CASRSSTKQETQYF. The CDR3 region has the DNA TGTGCCAGCAGATCTTCTACTAAACAAGAGACCCAGTACTTC.

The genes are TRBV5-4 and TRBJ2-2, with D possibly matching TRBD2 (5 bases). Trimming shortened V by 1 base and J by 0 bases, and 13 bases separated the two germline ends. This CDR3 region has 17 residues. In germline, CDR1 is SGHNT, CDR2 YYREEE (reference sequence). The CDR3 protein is CASSLSRLKSNTGELFF. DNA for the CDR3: TGTGCCAGCAGCTTGTCACGACTAAAGTCGAACACCGGGGAGCTGTTTTTT.

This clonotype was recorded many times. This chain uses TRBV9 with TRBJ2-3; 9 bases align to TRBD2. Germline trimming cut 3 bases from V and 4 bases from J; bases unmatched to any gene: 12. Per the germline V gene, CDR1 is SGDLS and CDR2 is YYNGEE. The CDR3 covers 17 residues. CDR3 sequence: CASSAVASGTSADTQYF. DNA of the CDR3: TGTGCCAGCAGCGCTGTGGCTAGCGGGACGTCAGCAGATACGCAGTATTTT.

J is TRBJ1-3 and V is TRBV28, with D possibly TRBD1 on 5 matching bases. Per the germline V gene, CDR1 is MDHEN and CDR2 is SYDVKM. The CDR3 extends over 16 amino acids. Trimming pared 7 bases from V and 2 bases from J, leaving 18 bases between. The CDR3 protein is CASTPAGGITGNTIYF. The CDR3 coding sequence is TGTGCCAGCACCCCCGCGGGGGGTATTACTGGAAACACCATATATTTT.

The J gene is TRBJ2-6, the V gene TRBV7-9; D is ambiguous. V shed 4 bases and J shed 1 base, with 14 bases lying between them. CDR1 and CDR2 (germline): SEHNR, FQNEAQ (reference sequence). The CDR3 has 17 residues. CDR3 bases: TGTGCCAGCAGCTCTCCGGGTCTTCCGTCTGGGGCCAACGTCCTGACTTTC. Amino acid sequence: CASSSPGLPSGANVLTF.

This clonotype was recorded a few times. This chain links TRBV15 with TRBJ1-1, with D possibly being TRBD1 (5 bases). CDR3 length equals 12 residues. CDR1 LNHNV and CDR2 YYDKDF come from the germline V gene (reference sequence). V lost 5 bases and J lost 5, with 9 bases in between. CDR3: CATSLGETEAFF. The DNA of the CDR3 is TGTGCCACCAGCCTGGGGGAGACTGAAGCTTTCTTT.

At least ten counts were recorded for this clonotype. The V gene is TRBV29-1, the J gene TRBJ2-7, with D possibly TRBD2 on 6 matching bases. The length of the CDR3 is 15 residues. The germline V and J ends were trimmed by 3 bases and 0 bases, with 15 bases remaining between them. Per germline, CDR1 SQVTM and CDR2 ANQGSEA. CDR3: CSVEDPDGSSYEQYF. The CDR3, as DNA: TGCAGCGTTGAGGACCCGGACGGGAGCTCCTACGAGCAGTACTTC.

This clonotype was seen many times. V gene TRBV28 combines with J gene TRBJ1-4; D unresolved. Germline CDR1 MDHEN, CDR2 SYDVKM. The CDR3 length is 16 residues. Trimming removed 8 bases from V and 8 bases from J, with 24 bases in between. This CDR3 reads CASFGLGDATGEKLFF. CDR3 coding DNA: TGTGCCAGCTTTGGACTGGGTGACGCAACGGGGGAAAAACTGTTTTTT.

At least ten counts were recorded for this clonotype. CDR3 region: CASSSQIYEQYF. The CDR3, as DNA: TGCGCCAGCAGCTCTCAAATCTACGAGCAGTACTTC. The chain couples TRBV5-1 to TRBJ2-7; D is unclear. Between the trimmed V and J ends, which lost 3 bases and 3 bases, there was a span of 7 bases. Looked up from germline, CDR1 is SGHRS and CDR2 is YFSETQ. The CDR3 consists of 12 residues.

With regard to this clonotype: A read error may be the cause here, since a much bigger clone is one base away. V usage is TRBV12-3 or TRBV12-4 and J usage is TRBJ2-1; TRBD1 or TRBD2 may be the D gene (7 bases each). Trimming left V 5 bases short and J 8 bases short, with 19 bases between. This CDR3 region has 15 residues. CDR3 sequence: CASSGAGQSSDEQFF. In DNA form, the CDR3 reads TGTGCCAGCAGTGGAGCGGGACAGAGCTCCGATGAGCAGTTCTTC.

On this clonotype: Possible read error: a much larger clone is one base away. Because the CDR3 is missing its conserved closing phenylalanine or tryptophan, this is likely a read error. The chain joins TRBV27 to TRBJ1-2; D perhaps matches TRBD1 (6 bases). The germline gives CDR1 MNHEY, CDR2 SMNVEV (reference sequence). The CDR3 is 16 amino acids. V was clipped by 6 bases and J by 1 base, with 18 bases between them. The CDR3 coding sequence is TGTGCCAGCAGCACACGCACAGGGTTGGGTAACTATGGCTACACCCTC. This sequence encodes CASSTRTGLGNYGYTL.

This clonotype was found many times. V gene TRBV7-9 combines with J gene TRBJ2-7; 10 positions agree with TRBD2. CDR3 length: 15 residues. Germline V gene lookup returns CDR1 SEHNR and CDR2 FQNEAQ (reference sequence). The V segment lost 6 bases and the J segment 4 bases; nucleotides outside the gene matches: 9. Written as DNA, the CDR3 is TGTGCCAGCAGGGACACTAGCGGGACATCGTACGAGCAGTACTTC. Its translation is CASRDTSGTSYEQYF.

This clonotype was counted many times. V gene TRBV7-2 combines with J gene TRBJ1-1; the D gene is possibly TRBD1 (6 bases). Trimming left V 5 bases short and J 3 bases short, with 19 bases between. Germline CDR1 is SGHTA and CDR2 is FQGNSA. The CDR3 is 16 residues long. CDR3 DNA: TGTGCCAGCAGCCGGGACACCCGGGGTATGGACACTGAAGCTTTCTTT. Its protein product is CASSRDTRGMDTEAFF.

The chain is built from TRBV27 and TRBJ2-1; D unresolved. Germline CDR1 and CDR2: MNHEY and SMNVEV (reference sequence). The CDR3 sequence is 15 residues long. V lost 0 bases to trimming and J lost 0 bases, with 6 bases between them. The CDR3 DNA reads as TGTGCCAGCAGTTTATCGTGGTCCTCCTACAATGAGCAGTTCTTC. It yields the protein CASSLSWSSYNEQFF.

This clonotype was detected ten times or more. The CDR3, as DNA: TGTGCCAGCAGGAAGCGGGAGGGCGTAGATACGCAGTATTTT. It specifies CASRKREGVDTQYF. The chain combines TRBV3-1 with TRBJ2-3; TRBD2 aligns across 10 bases. The CDR3 totals 14 residues. Trimming removed 6 bases from V and 5 bases from J; junction bases left unmatched: 5. Germline assignment: CDR1 LGHDT and CDR2 YNNKEL (reference sequence).

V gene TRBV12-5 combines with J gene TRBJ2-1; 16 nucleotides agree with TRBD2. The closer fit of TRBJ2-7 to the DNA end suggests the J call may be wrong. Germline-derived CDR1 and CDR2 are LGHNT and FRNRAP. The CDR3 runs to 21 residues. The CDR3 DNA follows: TGTGCTAGTGGTTTGGTTTATTTTTCGGGGACTAGCGGGAGGGCCGGGAATGAGCAGTACTTC. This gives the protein CASGLVYFSGTSGRAGNEQYF.

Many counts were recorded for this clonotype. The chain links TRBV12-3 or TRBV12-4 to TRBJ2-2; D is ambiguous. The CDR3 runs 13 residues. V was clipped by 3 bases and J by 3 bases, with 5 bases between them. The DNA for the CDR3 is TGTGCCAGCAGTTTTCACGACACCGGGGAGCTGTTTTTT. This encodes CASSFHDTGELFF.

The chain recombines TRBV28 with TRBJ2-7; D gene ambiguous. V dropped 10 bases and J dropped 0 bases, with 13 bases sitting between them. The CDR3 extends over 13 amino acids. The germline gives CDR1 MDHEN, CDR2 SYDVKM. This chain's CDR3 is CATHRHHSYEQYF. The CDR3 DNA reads TGTGCCACCCACCGACATCACTCCTACGAGCAGTACTTC. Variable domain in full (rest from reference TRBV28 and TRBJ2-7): DVKVTQSSRYLVKRTGEKVFLECVQDMDHENMFWYRQDPGLGLRLIYFSYDVKMKEKGDIPEGYSVSREKKERFSLILESASTNQTSMYLCATHRHHSYEQYFGPGTRLTVT.

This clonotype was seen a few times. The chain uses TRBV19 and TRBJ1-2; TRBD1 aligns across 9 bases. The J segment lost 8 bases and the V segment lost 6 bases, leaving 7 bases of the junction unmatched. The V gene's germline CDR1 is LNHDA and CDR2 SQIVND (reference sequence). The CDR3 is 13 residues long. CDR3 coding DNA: TGTGCCAGTAGCTACGGACAGGGGCTGGGCTACACCTTC. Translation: CASSYGQGLGYTF.

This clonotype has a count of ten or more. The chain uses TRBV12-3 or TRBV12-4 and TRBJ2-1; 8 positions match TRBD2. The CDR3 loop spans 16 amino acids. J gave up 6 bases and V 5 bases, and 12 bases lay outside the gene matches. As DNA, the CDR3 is TGTGCCAGCAGTCCAGATCCGGGAGGGCCTTTCAATGAGCAGTTCTTC. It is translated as CASSPDPGGPFNEQFF.